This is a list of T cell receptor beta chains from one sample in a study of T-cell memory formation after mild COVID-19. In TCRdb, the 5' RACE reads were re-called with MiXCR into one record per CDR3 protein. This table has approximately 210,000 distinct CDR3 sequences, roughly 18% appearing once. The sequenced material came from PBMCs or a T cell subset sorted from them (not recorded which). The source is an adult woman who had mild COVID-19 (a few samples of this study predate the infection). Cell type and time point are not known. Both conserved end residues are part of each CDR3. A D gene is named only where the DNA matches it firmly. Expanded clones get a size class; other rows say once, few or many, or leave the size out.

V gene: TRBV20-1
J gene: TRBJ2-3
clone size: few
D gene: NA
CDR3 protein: CSARVHRAISTDTQYF
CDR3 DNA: TGCAGTGCTAGAGTTCACCGGGCGATTAGCACAGATACGCAGTATTTT

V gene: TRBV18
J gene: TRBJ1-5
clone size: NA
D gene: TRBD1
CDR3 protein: CASSSRQGENQPQHF
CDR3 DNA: TGTGCCAGCTCATCCAGACAGGGGGAAAATCAGCCCCAGCATTTT

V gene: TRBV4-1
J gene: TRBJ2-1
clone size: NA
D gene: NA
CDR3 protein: CASSQGHLFYEQFF
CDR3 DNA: TGCGCCAGCAGCCAAGGCCACCTTTTTTACGAGCAGTTCTTC

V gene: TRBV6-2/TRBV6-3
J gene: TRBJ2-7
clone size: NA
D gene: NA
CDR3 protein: CASSSRGNYEQYF
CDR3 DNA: TGTGCCAGCAGTTCCAGGGGAAACTACGAGCAGTACTTC

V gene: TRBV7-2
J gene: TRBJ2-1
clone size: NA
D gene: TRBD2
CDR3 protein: CASSWTSGGYNEQFF
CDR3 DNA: TGTGCCAGCAGCTGGACTAGCGGGGGTTACAATGAGCAGTTCTTC

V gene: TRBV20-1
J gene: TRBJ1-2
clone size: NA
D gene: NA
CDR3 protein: CSAQGGPEDYGYTF
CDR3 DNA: TGCAGTGCACAGGGAGGACCGGAGGACTATGGCTACACCTTC

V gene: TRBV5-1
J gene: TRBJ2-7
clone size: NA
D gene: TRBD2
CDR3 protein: CASSSTLAGGPSPHEQYF
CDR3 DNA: TGCGCCAGCAGCTCGACACTAGCGGGAGGGCCATCCCCCCACGAGCAGTACTTC

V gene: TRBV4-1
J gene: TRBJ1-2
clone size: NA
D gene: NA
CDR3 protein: CASSQTLTDGYTF
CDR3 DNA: TGCGCCAGCAGCCAGACTCTGACAGATGGCTACACCTTC

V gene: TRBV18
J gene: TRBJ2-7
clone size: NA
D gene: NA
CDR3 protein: CASSPRGESYEQYF
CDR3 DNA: TGTGCCAGCTCACCAAGGGGGGAATCCTACGAGCAGTACTTC

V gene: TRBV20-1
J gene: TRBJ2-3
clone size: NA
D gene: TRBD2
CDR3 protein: CSARRGLAGYTQYF
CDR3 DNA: TGCAGTGCTAGAAGGGGACTAGCGGGCTATACGCAGTATTTT

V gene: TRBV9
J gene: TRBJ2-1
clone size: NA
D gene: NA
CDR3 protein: CASLPPGNEQFF
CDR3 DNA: TGTGCCAGCCTACCGCCCGGAAATGAGCAGTTCTTC

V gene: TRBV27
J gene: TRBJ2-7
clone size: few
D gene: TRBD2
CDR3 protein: CASSSGLAGGNEQYF
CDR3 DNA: TGTGCCAGCAGTTCGGGACTAGCGGGAGGAAACGAGCAGTACTTC

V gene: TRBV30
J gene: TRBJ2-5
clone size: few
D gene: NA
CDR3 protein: CAWAARRETQYF
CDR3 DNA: TGTGCCTGGGCGGCCAGGCGGGAGACCCAGTACTTC

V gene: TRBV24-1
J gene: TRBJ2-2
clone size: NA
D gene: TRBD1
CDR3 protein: CATSDSSTGLTGELFF
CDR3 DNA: TGTGCCACCAGTGATTCGTCGACAGGGCTAACCGGGGAGCTGTTTTTT

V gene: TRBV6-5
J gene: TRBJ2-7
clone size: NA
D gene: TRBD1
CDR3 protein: CASSYQTGVSYEQYF
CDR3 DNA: TGTGCCAGCAGTTACCAGACAGGGGTCAGCTACGAGCAGTACTTC

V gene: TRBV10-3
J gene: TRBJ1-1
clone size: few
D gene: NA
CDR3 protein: CAISESRPGLGTEAFF
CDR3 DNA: TGTGCCATCAGTGAGTCGCGGCCGGGTTTAGGCACTGAAGCTTTCTTT

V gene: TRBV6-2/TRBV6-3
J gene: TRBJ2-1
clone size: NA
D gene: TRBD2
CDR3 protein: CATRLAGGVEQFF
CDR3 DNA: TGTGCCACAAGACTAGCGGGAGGGGTTGAGCAGTTCTTC

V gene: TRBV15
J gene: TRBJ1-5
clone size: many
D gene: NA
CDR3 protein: CATSRAYSRYSNQPQHF
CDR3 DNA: TGTGCCACCAGCAGAGCTTACAGTAGGTATAGCAATCAGCCCCAGCATTTT